The 3 T cell receptor beta chains reported below all come from one sample, sequenced in a study of cytomegalovirus exposure and HLA in healthy donors. PCR amplification relied on 60 Vbeta primers (plus 13 Jbeta primers). The assay was immunoSEQ multiplex PCR, and TCRdb's table has in-frame clones only and misses some. This table holds 150,000 or so clones, approximately 76% found once. The specimen was PBMCs. The receptors were gathered from a female donor in good health and CMV-seronegative.

The rearrangement joins TRBV29-1 to TRBJ2-6; perhaps TRBD2 as D (6 bases). The CDR3 has 13 residues. Per germline, CDR1 SQVTM and CDR2 ANQGSEA. With 6 bases removed from V and 0 bases from J, the gap between germline ends came to 6 bases. CDR3 amino acids: CSVGSSGANVLTF. The CDR3 nucleotides are TGCAGCGTCGGGAGCTCTGGGGCCAACGTCCTGACTTTC.

The V gene is TRBV7-2, the J gene TRBJ2-2, with a weak D call TRBD2 (5 bases). Germline V CDR1 and CDR2: SGHTA, FQGNSA. This CDR3 contains 15 residues. The ends were cut back, 7 bases at V and 1 base at J, with 13 bases in the middle. Here the CDR3 reads CASTLRAVNTGELFF. As DNA, the CDR3 is TGTGCCAGCACCCTGAGGGCAGTGAACACCGGGGAGCTGTTTTTT.

The chain has TRBV9 and TRBJ2-5; TRBD2 matches at 10 bases. This CDR3 region has 15 residues. Germline values: CDR1 SGDLS, CDR2 YYNGEE. The V and J ends lost 1 base and 3 bases, in that order; junction bases with no gene match: 3. As DNA, the CDR3 is TGTGCCAGCAGCGTATACCTAGCGGGAGAAGAGACCCAGTACTTC. As protein: CASSVYLAGEETQYF.